The clone carrying this TCR beta chain was found once. Its target is not known. 60 Vbeta and 13 Jbeta primers were used in PCR. Using immunoSEQ multiplex PCR, the repertoire was profiled, and TCRdb retains in-frame clones only, with some absent. The repertoire holds 150,000 to 200,000 clones, with 85% to 90% as singletons. This specimen comes from a study of cytomegalovirus exposure and HLA in healthy donors. Overall study context: The Caucasian-associated ancestry cluster contained approximately 81% of the approximately 400 genotyped donors.

Study findings and constraints: Researchers left out some V segments, among them TRBV6-2 and TRBV6-3, as indistinguishable. When analyzed later, the rates of TCR association showed variation by HLA locus, with DRB1 the most and HLA-C the fewest. Most sequenced TCRs were rare (though some public TCRs occurred in many donors).

Deletions cut 4 bases from V and 0 bases from J, with 9 bases between. This CDR3 has 15 residues. From germline, CDR1 is LNHDA and CDR2 SQIVND (reference sequence). This sequence joins TRBV19 and TRBJ1-4; a possible D gene is TRBD1 (6 bases). Sequenced: PBMCs. The origin of this receptor is a woman under 30 in good health and CMV-seronegative. The CDR3, as DNA: TGTGCCAGTAGTACATGGACAGCAACTAATGAAAAACTGTTTTTT. Protein sequence: CASSTWTATNEKLFF.